The rows below give T cell receptor beta chains drawn from one sample of a study of cytomegalovirus exposure and HLA in healthy donors. Assay: immunoSEQ multiplex PCR; the TCRdb copy retains only in-frame clones and omits some. The table shows around 100,000 clones, with 74% occurring only once. The sequencing sample was made of PBMCs. Receptor source: a man under 40 in good health and CMV-seropositive. Both conserved end residues are part of each CDR3. The D gene is left open where the match is weak. The size of a clone is reported for some rows only, either as once, few or many, or as a class for expanded clones.

abundance	j_gene	v_gene	d_gene	CDR3nt	CDR3aa
-	TRBJ2-5	TRBV6-6	-	TGTGCCAGCGGTCACGGGGGAGAGACCCAGTACTTC	CASGHGGETQYF
-	TRBJ2-3	TRBV27	-	TGTGCCAGCAGTACACCAGGGGATACGCAGTATTTT	CASSTPGDTQYF
-	TRBJ1-6	TRBV18	TRBD1	TGTGCCAGCTCACCATACTCTGACAGGGGCAATAATTCACCCCTCCACTTT	CASSPYSDRGNNSPLHF
-	TRBJ2-7	TRBV5-1	TRBD1	TGCGCCAGCAGCCTAGATTCAGGGGGCCTGTCTGAGCAGTACTTC	CASSLDSGGLSEQYF
-	TRBJ1-4	TRBV6-6	-	TGTGCCAGCAGGCGTACAGAATCGGGGGGTGAAAAACTGTTTTTT	CASRRTESGGEKLFF
-	TRBJ2-1	TRBV18	TRBD2	TGTGCCAGCTCACCACTAGCGGGGTTGGATGAGCAGTTCTTC	CASSPLAGLDEQFF
few	TRBJ2-3	TRBV5-5	TRBD1	TGTGCCAGCAGCTTTCGTACGGGACAGGCCACAGATACGCAGTATTTT	CASSFRTGQATDTQYF
-	TRBJ1-2	TRBV13	TRBD1	TGTGCCAGCAGCTTAGGGACAGGGGAGGGTGGCTACACCTTC	CASSLGTGEGGYTF
-	TRBJ2-6	TRBV27	-	TGTGCCAGCAGTTTATCAGGGGTTCCTGGGGCCAACGTCCTGACTTTC	CASSLSGVPGANVLTF
once	TRBJ2-2	TRBV5-1	-	TGCGCCAGCAGCTTGCTTCCAGGGGCGACCGGGGAGCTGTTTTTT	CASSLLPGATGELFF
-	TRBJ2-5	TRBV2	TRBD1	TGTGCCAGCAGTGTACAGGGGGGAGTAGAGACCCAGTACTTC	CASSVQGGVETQYF
few	TRBJ2-7	TRBV20-1	-	TGCAGTGGCAGGGTAGAAAACGAGCAGTACTTC	CSGRVENEQYF
-	TRBJ1-6	TRBV11-2	TRBD1	TGTGCCAGCAGCCCCCCGCGACAGGGTTATTCACCCCTCCACTTT	CASSPPRQGYSPLHF
-	TRBJ2-5	TRBV6-6	TRBD2	TGTGCCAGCAGTTCCGGGACTAGCGGGGGCTCTATCCAGTACTTC	CASSSGTSGGSIQYF
-	TRBJ2-2	TRBV18	TRBD2	TGTGCCAGCTCACCACGGACTAGCGGGGGAGGCGGGGAGCTGTTTTTT	CASSPRTSGGGGELFF
-	TRBJ2-2	TRBV18	-	TGTGCCAGCTCACCACAGGGGGCCGGGGAGCTGTTTTTT	CASSPQGAGELFF
few	TRBJ1-4	TRBV5-4	TRBD1	TGTGCCAGCAGCTTGGCGAAACAGGGGATAGAGGAAAAACTGTTTTTT	CASSLAKQGIEEKLFF
once	TRBJ1-1	TRBV20-1	TRBD1	TGCAGTGCTGGAGGGACAGCCTCGGCTTTCTTT	CSAGGTASAFF
-	TRBJ2-3	TRBV4-2	TRBD2	TGTGCCAGCAGCCTCGGGGGGGTTAGCACAGATACGCAGTATTTT	CASSLGGVSTDTQYF
-	TRBJ2-7	TRBV7-2	-	TGTGCCAGCAAGGACAGCTCCTACGAGCAGTACTTC	CASKDSSYEQYF
-	TRBJ1-2	TRBV2	-	TGTGCCAGCAGGAGACAGGTTGATTCTAACTATGGCTACACCTTC	CASRRQVDSNYGYTF
-	TRBJ2-5	TRBV11-3	TRBD2	TGTGCCAGCAGCCGGGGGGGACTAGCGGGGGGCTCGGTAGAGACCCAGTACTTC	CASSRGGLAGGSVETQYF
-	TRBJ1-5	TRBV6-1	-	TGTGCCAGCAGTGTTCAGGCCCTATCGCCCCAGCATTTT	CASSVQALSPQHF
-	TRBJ2-2	TRBV5-1	-	TGCGCCAGCAGCTTGGCCTTATCGAACACCGGGGAGCTGTTTTTT	CASSLALSNTGELFF
once	TRBJ1-6	TRBV21-1	-	TGTGCCAGCAGTTCCGACAGGGTAAATAATTCACCCCTCCACTTT	CASSSDRVNNSPLHF
-	TRBJ1-4	TRBV5-5	TRBD1	TGTGCCAGCAGCTTCGGGACAGGGGAAGAAAAACTGTTTTTT	CASSFGTGEEKLFF
-	TRBJ1-2	TRBV5-1	TRBD1	TGCGCCAGCAGCGGAGGGACAGGGGGCTATGGCTACACCTTC	CASSGGTGGYGYTF
-	TRBJ2-7	TRBV7-6	TRBD1	TGTGCCAGCAGCTTCGGGACAGGGGGCGCCTCCTACGAGCAGTACTTC	CASSFGTGGASYEQYF
-	TRBJ2-5	TRBV4-3	TRBD2	TGCGCCAGCAGCCCAGTCGGGCGGGGGGGTTTAGAGACCCAGTACTTC	CASSPVGRGGLETQYF
-	TRBJ2-7	TRBV25-1	TRBD2	TGTGCCAGTACGGGACTACCGGGGAGCGAGCAGTACTTC	CASTGLPGSEQYF
-	TRBJ1-5	TRBV27	-	TGTGCCAGCAGTTTGGCTAGGGGTGGCAATCAGCCCCAGCATTTT	CASSLARGGNQPQHF
-	TRBJ2-5	TRBV7-2	-	TGTGCCAGCAGCTTAGGAGGGGGTTGGTTCCAAGAGACCCAGTACTTC	CASSLGGGWFQETQYF
once	TRBJ2-7	TRBV4-2	TRBD2	TGTGCCAGCAGCCGAGATAGACTAGCGCGGTCCTACGAGCAGTACTTC	CASSRDRLARSYEQYF
-	TRBJ2-1	TRBV5-1	TRBD1	TGCGCCAGCAGTCGACAGGGGCGGGGAGCCTACAATGAGCAGTTCTTC	CASSRQGRGAYNEQFF
few	TRBJ1-4	TRBV7-2	TRBD1	TGTGCCAGCAGCCAGGACAGGGGGCGCGAAAAACTGTTTTTT	CASSQDRGREKLFF
-	TRBJ1-4	TRBV6-1	TRBD1	TGTGCCAGCACTATCGGGACAGATAATGAAAAACTGTTTTTT	CASTIGTDNEKLFF
-	TRBJ1-5	TRBV6-5	TRBD1	TGTGCCAGCAGTTTACAGGGGTTGAATCAGCCCCAGCATTTT	CASSLQGLNQPQHF
once	TRBJ2-7	TRBV5-1	TRBD1	TGCGCCAGCAGCACGACAGGGGACTCGTACGAGCAGTACTTC	CASSTTGDSYEQYF
-	TRBJ1-1	TRBV7-9	-	TGTGCCAGCAGCTTAGAAGAGGACACTGAAGCTTTCTTT	CASSLEEDTEAFF
-	TRBJ2-3	TRBV5-1	TRBD1	TGCGCCAGCAGCTTGGCGGGACAGGGGGACACAGATACGCAGTATTTT	CASSLAGQGDTDTQYF
-	TRBJ2-2	TRBV29-1	-	TGCAGCGTTGATGGAGAGGTTTCGAACACCGGGGAGCTGTTTTTT	CSVDGEVSNTGELFF
-	TRBJ1-4	TRBV18	TRBD1	TGTGCCAGCTCACCAGACAGGGTCCCAAATGAAAAACTGTTTTTT	CASSPDRVPNEKLFF
-	TRBJ1-1	TRBV2	-	TGTGCCAGCAGTGAGTCCGGGGGGGCGGACACTGAAGCTTTCTTT	CASSESGGADTEAFF
few	TRBJ1-1	TRBV9	-	TGTGCCAGCAGCGTAGCTCCCGGTGTGAACACTGAAGCTTTCTTT	CASSVAPGVNTEAFF
-	TRBJ2-7	TRBV27	TRBD1	TGTGCCAGCAGTTTCGGACAGGGCTCCTACGAGCAGTACTTC	CASSFGQGSYEQYF
-	TRBJ1-2	TRBV7-2	-	TGTGCCAGCAGCTTAGACAGGACGGTCGCCTATGGCTACACCTTC	CASSLDRTVAYGYTF
-	TRBJ2-1	TRBV6-5	TRBD2	TGTGCCAGCACTAGCGGGGGGGCCGAGCTTAATGAGCAGTTCTTC	CASTSGGAELNEQFF
-	TRBJ1-2	TRBV4-1	TRBD1	TGCGCCAGCAGCCGCCTGGACAGGGGTGACTATGGCTACACCTTC	CASSRLDRGDYGYTF
once	TRBJ2-1	TRBV21-1	-	TGTGCCAGCAGCAAAGCACGACTTCTCTACAATGAGCAGTTCTTC	CASSKARLLYNEQFF
-	TRBJ2-5	TRBV5-4	TRBD2	TGTGCCAGCAGCTTGACCGCGGGGGGGTTGGAGACCCAGTACTTC	CASSLTAGGLETQYF
-	TRBJ2-5	TRBV7-2	TRBD2	TGTGCCAGCAGCCGACGGGGGGGCCTGGAGACCCAGTACTTC	CASSRRGGLETQYF
-	TRBJ1-4	TRBV7-2	-	TGTGCCAGCAGCTTGAACACCTATGAAAAACTGTTTTTT	CASSLNTYEKLFF
once	TRBJ2-3	TRBV5-6	TRBD1	TGTGCCAGCAGCTTGGTTCGGGGACAGACTCGCACAGATACGCAGTATTTT	CASSLVRGQTRTDTQYF
-	TRBJ1-2	TRBV19	-	TGTGCCAGTAGTATTCCGGGGGGAGTTAACTATGGCTACACCTTC	CASSIPGGVNYGYTF
-	TRBJ2-5	TRBV28	-	TGTGCCAGCAGTTTATCGGGCAGAGGACCGGGGGAGACCCAGTACTTC	CASSLSGRGPGETQYF